The rows below give T cell receptor beta chains drawn from one sample of a study of cytomegalovirus exposure and HLA in healthy donors. The assay was immunoSEQ multiplex PCR, and TCRdb's table has in-frame clones only and misses some. This sample has about 160,000 clones; roughly 73% occur once, and the top ten carry under 1.5%. Sequenced: PBMCs. The receptors were gathered from a woman in her thirties in good health and CMV-seronegative. The CDR3 runs from the conserved cysteine through the conserved F or W. The D gene is left open where the match is weak. Rows give clone size only sometimes, using once, few, many, or a class for an expanded clone.

TRBJ2-5,NA,NA,TRBV29-1,TGCAGCGTTGTAAGAGGGTGGGGTGGAAAGACCCAGTACTTC,CSVVRGWGGKTQYF
TRBJ2-1,once,NA,TRBV5-1,TGCGCCAGCAGCCCCGGGGTTGGTAGCTACAATGAGCAGTTCTTC,CASSPGVGSYNEQFF
TRBJ1-3,once,TRBD1,TRBV30,TGTGCCTGGGCGACAGGGGGCGGACACTCTGGAAACACCATATATTTT,CAWATGGGHSGNTIYF
TRBJ1-5,NA,NA,TRBV6-5,TGTGCCAGCCTTATGGACGGAGGCGTCGGGCCCCAGCATTTT,CASLMDGGVGPQHF
TRBJ1-4,NA,TRBD1,TRBV7-9,TGTGCCAGCAGCTTTCGTGGGACAGCAACTAATGAAAAACTGTTTTTT,CASSFRGTATNEKLFF
TRBJ1-4,NA,TRBD1,TRBV5-5,TGTGCCAGCAGCTCAGGACAGGGGGATGAAAAACTGTTTTTT,CASSSGQGDEKLFF
TRBJ2-5,NA,TRBD1,TRBV19,TGTGCCAGTAGTATAAATGTCAGGACAGGGGGCCAAGAGACCCAGTACTTC,CASSINVRTGGQETQYF
TRBJ1-2,NA,NA,TRBV6-5,TGTGCCAGCAGTTACTCGGGGGGGCGTTATTACTATGGCTACACCTTC,CASSYSGGRYYYGYTF
TRBJ1-4,NA,NA,TRBV29-1,TGCAGCGTCGTAGACACAGTAACTAATGAAAAACTGTTTTTT,CSVVDTVTNEKLFF
TRBJ1-1,NA,NA,TRBV19,TGTGCCAGCTCAACAGGGATGGACACTGAAGCTTTCTTT,CASSTGMDTEAFF
TRBJ1-5,few,NA,TRBV30,TGTGCCTGGAGTGAGCAGGGGTTTGGGGATCAGCCCCAGCATTTT,CAWSEQGFGDQPQHF
TRBJ1-5,medium-sized,TRBD1,TRBV4-1,TGCGCCAGCAGCCAAGATCCGCAGGGGGCCACGGCCGGTCAGCCCCAGCATTTT,CASSQDPQGATAGQPQHF
TRBJ1-4,NA,NA,TRBV6-5,TGTGCCAGCAGTTACTCGGGGGGAGGGTATGAAAAACTGTTTTTT,CASSYSGGGYEKLFF
TRBJ2-5,NA,NA,TRBV12-5,TGTGCTAGTGCCCCCCCGGGAAGCCGATCCCAGTACTTC,CASAPPGSRSQYF
TRBJ2-7,NA,NA,TRBV6-5,TGTGCCAGCAGTTACTCTCCAGGGCTCTTACCCTACGAGCAGTACTTC,CASSYSPGLLPYEQYF
TRBJ1-3,NA,TRBD1,TRBV2,TGTGCCAGCAGTGGGACAGGGACGAAGTCTATAGACACCATATATTTT,CASSGTGTKSIDTIYF
TRBJ2-5,NA,TRBD1,TRBV18,TGTGCCAGCTCACCTAACAGGGGAAAAGAGACCCAGTACTTC,CASSPNRGKETQYF
TRBJ1-1,NA,NA,TRBV6-1,TGTGCCAGCAGTGGCGACACTTACACTGAAGCTTTCTTT,CASSGDTYTEAFF
TRBJ1-6,NA,TRBD1,TRBV28,TGTGCCAGCAGTACCCCCGGGACAGGGTATTCACCCCTCCACTTT,CASSTPGTGYSPLHF
TRBJ2-7,few,TRBD2,TRBV7-8,TGTGCCAGCAGCCTTAGACTAGCGGGGAGGAAGGAGCAGTACTTC,CASSLRLAGRKEQYF
TRBJ1-6,few,NA,TRBV21-1,TGTGCCAGCAGAAAACAGGGGGCGCATGGTGGTAATTCACCCCTCCACTTT,CASRKQGAHGGNSPLHF
TRBJ2-3,few,TRBD2,TRBV9,TGTGCCAGCAGCTTTGGCGGGGGAAGCACAGATACGCAGTATTTT,CASSFGGGSTDTQYF